These 32 T cell receptor beta chains were sequenced from one sample in a study of blood T cell repertoires in COVID-19. Some clones are missing from TCRdb's copy, which holds only in-frame ones; the method was immunoSEQ multiplex PCR. There are roughly 160,000 clones in the sample; 90% occur only once, and 0.5% to 0.55% lies in the top ten. Sequencing was carried out using peripheral blood. All receptors come from a man in his fifties or sixties with acute or convalescent COVID-19.

This clone showed up just a few times. This sequence joins TRBV2 and TRBJ1-2; D ambiguous. This CDR3 has 14 residues. Germline V gene lookup returns CDR1 SNHLY and CDR2 FYNNEI. V was shortened by 8 bases and J by 4 bases, with 17 bases between the two germline ends. The chain's CDR3 is CASGLKGPGYGYTF. CDR3 bases: TGTGCCAGCGGACTAAAAGGGCCGGGCTATGGCTACACCTTC.

The chain combines TRBV7-9 with TRBJ1-6, with D unclear. V was clipped by 3 bases and J by 7 bases, with 16 bases between them. The CDR3 loop spans 16 amino acids. CDR1 is SEHNR, CDR2 FQNEAQ, per germline (reference sequence). The CDR3 region has the DNA TGTGCCAGCAGCTTTATGTGGGTGACTACGAATTCACCCCTCCACTTT. Translation: CASSFMWVTTNSPLHF.

The chain carries TRBV3-1 (or the pseudogene TRBV3-2) and TRBJ1-5; TRBD1 matches 7 bases. V lost 5 bases to trimming and J lost 4 bases; unmatched junction nucleotides: 5. The CDR3 is made up of 14 amino acids. The germline gives CDR1 LGHDT, CDR2 YNNKEL (reference sequence). Written as DNA, the CDR3 is TGTGCCAGCAGCTCGACAGGGAAGAATCAGCCCCAGCATTTT. The encoded protein is CASSSTGKNQPQHF.

The chain couples TRBV10-3 to TRBJ1-5, with a tentative D call TRBD1 (6 bases). The CDR3 extends over 16 amino acids. Germline assignment: CDR1 ENHRY and CDR2 SYGVKD. V shed 6 bases and J shed 2 bases, with 17 bases lying between them. CDR3 amino acids: CAISVDRNLGNQPQHF. In DNA form, the CDR3 reads TGTGCCATCAGCGTAGACAGGAACTTGGGCAATCAGCCCCAGCATTTT.

V is TRBV7-2 and J is TRBJ2-3, with D maybe TRBD1 (5 bases). With 3 bases removed from V and 4 bases from J, the gap between germline ends came to 11 bases. CDR3 length equals 14 residues. The germline V gene encodes CDR1 SGHTA and CDR2 FQGNSA. CDR3 DNA sequence: TGTGCCAGCAGCTTTAACCAGGGCCCAGATACGCAGTATTTT. Encoded protein: CASSFNQGPDTQYF.

This sequence joins TRBV21-1 and TRBJ1-6; the table gives TRBD1 as D, unverified against the DNA. TRBV21-1 has pseudogene status. The CDR3 is 20 residues long. The CDR3 DNA is TGTGCCAGCAGCAAAGGATCCAACAGGGGCCAGATCTCCTATAATTCACCCCTCCACTTT. Residues: CASSKGSNRGQISYNSPLHF.

The genes are TRBV3-1 (or the pseudogene TRBV3-2) and TRBJ1-1; D is possibly TRBD1 (6 bases). V lost 0 bases to trimming and J lost 1 base, with 9 bases between them. From germline, CDR1 is LGHDT and CDR2 YNNKEL (reference sequence). The CDR3 is 15 residues long. The CDR3 spells CASSQEWGQNTEAFF. The CDR3 DNA sequence: TGTGCCAGCAGCCAAGAGTGGGGGCAGAACACTGAAGCTTTCTTT.

This clone was seen once. The chain carries TRBV7-2 and TRBJ2-7, with 7 nucleotides matching TRBD1. Trimming at V came to 1 base and at J to 2 bases, leaving 2 bases not matched to a gene. Germline V CDR1 and CDR2: SGHTA, FQGNSA. The CDR3 is 14 residues long. The CDR3: CASSLGTGPYEQYF. The CDR3 nucleotides are TGTGCCAGCAGCTTAGGGACAGGCCCCTACGAGCAGTACTTC.

The chain employs TRBV5-5 and TRBJ2-1; 10 bases are shared with TRBD1. Germline trimming cut 5 bases from V and 6 bases from J; bases unmatched to any gene: 5. Germline V gene data show CDR1 as SGHKS and CDR2 as YYEKEE (reference sequence). This CDR3 is built from 14 residues. The CDR3 loop is CASRLGTGANEQFF. The CDR3 DNA sequence: TGTGCCAGCAGGCTCGGGACAGGGGCCAATGAGCAGTTCTTC.

The chain has TRBV24-1 and TRBJ2-1; 13 positions agree with TRBD2. Germline CDR1 is KGHDR and CDR2 is SFDVKD. CDR3 length equals 18 residues. J was trimmed by 0 bases and V by 3 bases; bases with no gene match: 4. CDR3 in amino acids: CATSDTGTSGTSYNEQFF. DNA of the CDR3: TGTGCCACCAGTGATACCGGGACTAGCGGGACCTCCTACAATGAGCAGTTCTTC.

V usage is TRBV10-3 and J usage is TRBJ2-7; 13 bases match TRBD2. V lost 2 bases, J lost 6 bases, and 7 bases stayed unmatched. This CDR3 spans 16 amino acids. Germline assignment: CDR1 ENHRY and CDR2 SYGVKD. The CDR3 spells CAISEAWTSGGSEQYV. In nucleotides, the CDR3 is TGTGCCATCAGTGAGGCTTGGACTAGCGGGGGTAGCGAGCAGTACGTC.

This clone occurred once. The chain combines TRBV11-3 with TRBJ2-1; TRBD2 agrees at 9 bases. Germline-derived CDR1 and CDR2 are SGHNT and YENEEA. The J segment lost 5 bases and the V segment lost 5 bases, leaving 7 bases of the junction unmatched. The CDR3 runs 15 residues. The CDR3 is CASSRGLARNNEQFF. Written as DNA, the CDR3 is TGTGCCAGCAGCCGTGGACTAGCGCGGAACAATGAGCAGTTCTTC. Filled out from reference TRBV11-3 and TRBJ2-1, the complete variable domain reads EAGVVQSPRYKIIEKKQPVAFWCNPISGHNTLYWYLQNLGQGPELLIRYENEEAVDDSQLPKDRFSAERLKGVDSTLKIQPAELGDSAVYLCASSRGLARNNEQFFGPGTRLTVL.

The gene calls are TRBV28 and TRBJ1-5; D may be TRBD1 (5 bases). The V gene's germline CDR1 is MDHEN and CDR2 SYDVKM. There are 16 residues in the CDR3. Deletions cut 3 bases from V and 5 bases from J, with 17 bases between. The CDR3 sequence: CASSFGGVRVDQPQHF. CDR3 coding DNA: TGTGCCAGCAGTTTCGGAGGGGTAAGGGTCGATCAGCCCCAGCATTTT.

The chain has TRBV28 and TRBJ1-1; the D gene is possibly TRBD1 (6 bases). V lost 0 bases and J lost 5, with 13 bases in between. The CDR3 has 15 amino acids. Germline lookup yields CDR1 MDHEN and CDR2 SYDVKM. The CDR3 spells CASSLWGGRGTEAFF. The DNA of the CDR3 is TGTGCCAGCAGTTTATGGGGGGGGCGCGGGACTGAAGCTTTCTTT.

This sequence joins TRBV6-1 and TRBJ2-2, with 9 bases identical to TRBD1. V was clipped by 0 bases and J by 1 base; unmatched bases: 9. The CDR3 spans 19 residues. CDR1 and CDR2 (germline): MNHNS, SASEGT. The chain's CDR3 is CASSEAPLNRGQNTGELFF. In DNA, the CDR3 is TGTGCCAGCAGTGAAGCCCCGTTAAACAGGGGGCAGAACACCGGGGAGCTGTTTTTT.

CDR3 sequence (DNA): TGTGCCAGCGCTTCGGGACAGGGAGACCAGCCCCAGCATTTT. Residues: CASASGQGDQPQHF. The chain carries TRBV7-9 and TRBJ1-5; TRBD1 agrees at 9 bases. V shed 8 bases, J shed 7 bases, and the junction held 9 bases outside the gene matches. The length of the CDR3 is 14 residues. The germline CDR1 and CDR2 sequences are SEHNR and FQNEAQ (reference sequence).

The V gene is TRBV28, the J gene TRBJ1-3, with TRBD1 matching 7 bases. Trimming cost V 10 bases and J 0 bases; bases outside gene matches: 3. Germline-derived CDR1 and CDR2 are MDHEN and SYDVKM. This CDR3 region has 13 residues. The CDR3 sequence is CAIWDSSGNTIYF. DNA of the CDR3: TGTGCCATCTGGGACAGCTCTGGAAACACCATATATTTT.

This chain uses TRBV6-4 with TRBJ1-3; no clear D. Germline V gives CDR1 MRHNA, CDR2 SNTAGT. The CDR3 covers 12 residues. Trimming shortened V by 6 bases and J by 0 bases, and 3 bases separated the two germline ends. The CDR3 loop reads CASRASGNTIYF. In DNA, the CDR3 is TGTGCCAGCAGGGCCTCTGGAAACACCATATATTTT.

The chain recombines TRBV28 with TRBJ1-5; 7 positions agree with TRBD1. J gave up 2 bases and V 4 bases, and 5 bases lay outside the gene matches. The V gene's germline CDR1 is MDHEN and CDR2 SYDVKM. The CDR3 totals 15 residues. The CDR3 here is CASSWTGGRNQPQHF. CDR3 bases: TGTGCCAGCAGTTGGACAGGAGGCCGCAATCAGCCCCAGCATTTT.

The rearrangement joins TRBV4-2 to TRBJ1-3, with D possibly being TRBD1 (6 bases). V gave up 0 bases and J gave up 2 bases, with 17 bases separating them. The CDR3 loop spans 18 amino acids. Germline assignment: CDR1 LGHNA and CDR2 YNFKEQ. DNA of the CDR3: TGTGCCAGCAGCCAAGATACAGTACGGGGGGCGACTGGAAACACCATATATTTT. Its translation: CASSQDTVRGATGNTIYF.

The chain carries TRBV28 and TRBJ2-7; tentatively, D is TRBD2 (5 bases). Germline CDR1 MDHEN, CDR2 SYDVKM. The CDR3 length is 18 residues. Trimming removed 3 bases at V and 3 bases at J, with 24 bases between. In nucleotides, the CDR3 is TGTGCCAGCAGTTTTGATTTGGTGGGCCGGGATCTGGGCTACGAGCAGTACTTC. Amino acids: CASSFDLVGRDLGYEQYF. Together with reference TRBV28 and TRBJ2-7, the CDR3 gives the full variable domain: DVKVTQSSRYLVKRTGEKVFLECVQDMDHENMFWYRQDPGLGLRLIYFSYDVKMKEKGDIPEGYSVSREKKERFSLILESASTNQTSMYLCASSFDLVGRDLGYEQYFGPGTRLTVT.

V and J are TRBV29-1 and TRBJ2-1; tentative D call: TRBD2 (5 bases). From germline, CDR1 is SQVTM and CDR2 ANQGSEA. Trimming removed 3 bases from V and 10 bases from J, with 10 bases in between. CDR3 size: 11 residues. DNA for the CDR3: TGCAGCGTTGATTCCGGCGGGGAGCAGTTCTTC. Its translation is CSVDSGGEQFF.

The count of this clone is one. The rearrangement joins TRBV5-1 to TRBJ1-4; no clear D. Germline lookup yields CDR1 SGHRS and CDR2 YFSETQ. Trimming pared 0 bases from V and 7 bases from J, leaving 13 bases between. The CDR3 contains 15 residues. CDR3 in DNA: TGCGCCAGCAGCTTGGATCCGGGGATGGTTGAAAAACTGTTTTTT. Translation gives CASSLDPGMVEKLFF.

This clone has only one observation. J is TRBJ1-5 and V is TRBV29-1, with D unclear. V was cut by 4 bases and J by 1 base, with 8 bases left in between. The CDR3 sequence is 13 residues long. Germline CDR1 and CDR2: SQVTM and ANQGSEA. The CDR3 DNA follows: TGCAGCGTTGGACATGGGAGCAATCAGCCCCAGCATTTT. Protein sequence: CSVGHGSNQPQHF.

This clone was observed a single time. The chain carries TRBV10-1 and TRBJ2-3; TRBD2 is a possible D gene (5 bases). Germline V gene lookup returns CDR1 WNHNN and CDR2 SYGVQD (reference sequence). The V end lost 3 bases, the J end lost 2 bases, and 9 bases lay between the germline ends. This CDR3 comprises 14 residues. The CDR3 loop is CASSDARATDTQYF. CDR3 DNA: TGCGCCAGCAGTGACGCGCGGGCCACAGATACGCAGTATTTT.

The chain has TRBV2 and TRBJ1-4; D gene unclear. V lost 8 bases and J lost 6, with 16 bases in between. Germline loops: CDR1 SNHLY, CDR2 FYNNEI. This CDR3 is built from 14 residues. CDR3 loop: CASEGGRGDEKLFF. The CDR3 nucleotides are TGTGCCAGCGAGGGAGGGCGCGGCGATGAAAAACTGTTTTTT.

The CDR3 protein is CASSSGPTDEQYF. As DNA, the CDR3 is TGTGCCAGCAGTTCGGGTCCCACCGACGAGCAGTACTTC. The chain has TRBV6-6 and TRBJ2-7; D unclear. Trimming removed 4 bases at V and 5 bases at J, with 12 bases between. The CDR3 runs 13 residues. Germline CDR1 MNHNY, CDR2 SVGAGI (reference sequence).

The genes are TRBV30 and TRBJ1-2; D uncertain. CDR1 is GTSNPN and CDR2 is SVGIG in the germline V gene (reference sequence). The CDR3 sequence is 12 residues long. V lost 0 bases and J lost 5, with 7 bases in between. In nucleotides, the CDR3 is TGTGCCTGGAGTGTAACCGGTTATGGCTACACCTTC. Protein sequence: CAWSVTGYGYTF.

This chain links TRBV18 with TRBJ1-1; tentative D call: TRBD1 (5 bases). The V and J ends lost 4 bases and 4 bases respectively, with 13 bases between them. This CDR3 spans 14 amino acids. Germline loops: CDR1 KGHSH, CDR2 LQKENI. The CDR3 protein is CASSLDQGLTEAFF. CDR3 sequence (DNA): TGTGCCAGCTCACTAGACCAGGGCCTCACTGAAGCTTTCTTT.

CDR3 loop: CASSLRDFYNEKLFF. CDR3 nucleotide sequence: TGTGCCAGCAGTTTGAGAGACTTTTATAATGAAAAACTGTTTTTT. The chain carries TRBV28 and TRBJ1-4; D is undetermined. Germline loops: CDR1 MDHEN, CDR2 SYDVKM. The CDR3 runs to 15 residues. Trimming cost V 3 bases and J 4 bases, with 12 bases left between them.

This chain uses TRBV28 with TRBJ2-2; D is ambiguous. CDR1 and CDR2 from the germline V gene are MDHEN and SYDVKM. The V gene lost 9 bases and the J gene lost 7 bases, with 9 bases spanning the gap. CDR3 length: 11 amino acids. The CDR3 sequence: CASLSLGELFF. The DNA for the CDR3 is TGTGCCAGTCTATCACTCGGGGAGCTGTTTTTT.

This clone turned up a few times. The chain is built from TRBV10-3 and TRBJ2-5; no firm D call. CDR3 length equals 14 residues. Germline lookup yields CDR1 ENHRY and CDR2 SYGVKD. The V end lost 1 base, the J end lost 0 bases, and 6 bases lay between the germline ends. The CDR3, as DNA: TGTGCCATCAGTGAGTTCGACAACCAAGAGACCCAGTACTTC. Protein sequence: CAISEFDNQETQYF.